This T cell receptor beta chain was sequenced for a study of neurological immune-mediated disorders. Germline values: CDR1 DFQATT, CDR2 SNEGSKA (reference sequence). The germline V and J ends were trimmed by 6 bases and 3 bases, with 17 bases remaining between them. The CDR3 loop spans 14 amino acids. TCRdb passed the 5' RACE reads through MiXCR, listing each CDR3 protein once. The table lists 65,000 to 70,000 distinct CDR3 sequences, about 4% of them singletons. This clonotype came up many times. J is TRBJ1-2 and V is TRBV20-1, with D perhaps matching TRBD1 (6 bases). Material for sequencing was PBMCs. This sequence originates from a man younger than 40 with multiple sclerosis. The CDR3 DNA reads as TGCAGTGCCGTGAGGACAGACAAAGACTATGGCTACACCTTC. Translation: CSAVRTDKDYGYTF.